The clone carrying this TCR beta chain was recorded a few times. As yet, its antigen is unknown. These data originate in a study of CD8 T cells in ankylosing spondylitis. MiXCR, applied by TCRdb to the 5' RACE reads, yields one record per CDR3 protein. This repertoire shows roughly 180,000 distinct CDR3 sequences, roughly 10% found once; its top ten account for about 14%. General study results and limits: For ankylosing spondylitis blood, a TCR beta motif of under ten highly homologous variants appeared characteristic.

The CDR3 sequence is 15 residues long. In germline, CDR1 is SGDLS, CDR2 YYNGEE. V lost 2 bases and J lost 3; bases outside the gene matches: 4. The receptor was derived from a female donor with ankylosing spondylitis or in good health (not recorded which). Input material: blood, either unsorted or a sorted T cell fraction (not recorded which). The rearrangement uses TRBV9 and TRBJ2-2; 7 bases line up with TRBD2. The CDR3 coding sequence is TGTGCCAGCAGCGTGGGAGGGTCGGACACCGGGGAGCTGTTTTTT. It codes for CASSVGGSDTGELFF. The variable domain in full, completed from reference TRBV9 and TRBJ2-2, reads DSGVTQTPKHLITATGQRVTLRCSPRSGDLSVYWYQQSLDQGLQFLIQYYNGEERAKGNILERFSAQQFPDLHSELNLSSLELGDSALYFCASSVGGSDTGELFFGEGSRLTVL.